One and the same sample provided the 5 T cell receptor beta chains below, sequenced in a study of OX40 agonist ivuxolimab in advanced cancers. Libraries came from the immunoSEQ multiplex PCR assay. The clones in this table, taken by TCRdb from immuneACCESS, are in-frame only. Not every clone is retained; where verified, under half of the shortfall comes from an unresolved V gene, and the cause of the rest is unknown. The sample table lists about 60,000 clones, approximately 80% of them with a count of one. The ten top clones hold approximately 3% of the sample. The material was CD4+ or CD8+ T cells sorted from blood, obtained in a trial of the OX40 agonist ivuxolimab. Every receptor here comes from an adult with an advanced solid tumor such as melanoma, head and neck, liver or kidney cancer.

This clone is medium-sized in the sample. This same CDR3 is encoded by further DNA sequences in the sample. The chain joins TRBV19 to TRBJ1-5; no clear D. Trimming left V 1 base short and J 2 bases short, with 3 bases between. CDR1 is LNHDA and CDR2 is SQIVND in the germline V gene (reference sequence). This CDR3 region has 13 residues. The CDR3 loop is CASSIAGNQPQHF. In DNA form, the CDR3 reads TGTGCCAGTAGTATAGCTGGCAATCAGCCCCAGCATTTT.

V usage is TRBV4-1 and J usage is TRBJ2-4, with D perhaps matching TRBD2 (5 bases). V was pared by 3 bases and J by 1 base, with 10 bases between. The CDR3 sequence is 15 residues long. Germline CDR1 reads MGHRA; CDR2 reads YSYEKL. CDR3 region: CASSHRGPAKNIQYF. The DNA of the CDR3 is TGCGCCAGCAGCCATCGAGGGCCTGCCAAAAACATTCAGTACTTC.

V usage is TRBV4-2 and J usage is TRBJ2-1; a possible D gene is TRBD2 (5 bases). V gave up 0 bases and J gave up 4 bases, with 13 bases separating them. Germline CDR1 is LGHNA and CDR2 is YNFKEQ. This CDR3 spans 16 amino acids. CDR3 region: CASSQDARSGYNEQFF. As DNA, the CDR3 is TGTGCCAGCAGCCAAGATGCAAGGAGCGGTTACAATGAGCAGTTCTTC.

The chain employs TRBV29-1 and TRBJ2-1; D perhaps matches TRBD1 (6 bases). The length of the CDR3 is 13 residues. Germline V CDR1 and CDR2: SQVTM, ANQGSEA. The V end was cut by 3 bases, the J end by 5 bases, with 11 bases between. For the CDR3, the DNA is TGCAGCGTTGAGGGTACAGGGCACAATGAGCAGTTCTTC. Amino acid sequence: CSVEGTGHNEQFF.

There are a few counts of this clone. The chain has TRBV7-3 and TRBJ2-3, with D possibly TRBD2 on 5 matching bases. Germline CDR1 SGHTA, CDR2 FQGTGA. The CDR3 is 16 amino acids. V lost 2 bases, J lost 5 bases, and 17 bases lay in between. CDR3 region: CASSLVPTSGEDTQYF. CDR3 bases: TGTGCCAGCAGCTTAGTTCCGACAAGCGGAGAAGATACGCAGTATTTT.